This TCR beta chain was recovered during a study of graft-versus-host responses after intestinal transplantation. Study as a whole: All recipients got anti-thymocyte globulin induction, then tacrolimus and steroids for 3 to 4 years.

The J segment lost 3 bases and the V segment lost 8 bases, leaving 3 bases of the junction unmatched. Germline CDR1 is MNHNS and CDR2 is SASEGT. The CDR3 runs 14 residues. Study-level points and caveats: Elevated graft-versus-host to host-versus-graft clonal ratios in allografts were recorded for patients with graft-donor T cell macrochimerism.

A note on this clone: Its cognate antigen is unknown.

Produced via immunoSEQ multiplex PCR; TCRdb's table is partial and in-frame only. The profile shows more than 90,000 clones, just under 95% of them singletons. The receptor was isolated from a human donor who was the organ donor for an intestinal transplant. The chain carries TRBV6-1 and TRBJ2-1; 11 positions match TRBD2. The sequences come from unstimulated CD8+ T cells sorted from spleen or lymph node cells, collected before transplant. The CDR3 region has the DNA TGTGCCAGCTTTACTAGCGGGGGCTACAATGAGCAGTTCTTC. Amino acid sequence: CASFTSGGYNEQFF.